The entry below describes one T cell receptor (beta chain). The data derive from a study of cytomegalovirus exposure and HLA in healthy donors. The germline gives CDR1 WNHNN, CDR2 SYGVQD (reference sequence). The V and J ends lost 0 bases and 8 bases, in that order; junction bases with no gene match: 7. This CDR3 is 16 amino acids long. Libraries were prepared by immunoSEQ multiplex PCR; TCRdb keeps only in-frame clonotypes and omits some of them. The table records around 150,000 clones, about 89% of them present only once. Sequenced material: PBMCs. The V call is TRBV10-1, the J call TRBJ2-2; 9 nucleotides align to TRBD2. The TCR originated in a woman aged 18-29 years in good health and CMV-seropositive. CDR3 sequence reads: CASSESPSGKQGELFF. The CDR3 DNA reads as TGCGCCAGCAGTGAGTCCCCTAGCGGGAAGCAAGGGGAGCTGTTTTTT.